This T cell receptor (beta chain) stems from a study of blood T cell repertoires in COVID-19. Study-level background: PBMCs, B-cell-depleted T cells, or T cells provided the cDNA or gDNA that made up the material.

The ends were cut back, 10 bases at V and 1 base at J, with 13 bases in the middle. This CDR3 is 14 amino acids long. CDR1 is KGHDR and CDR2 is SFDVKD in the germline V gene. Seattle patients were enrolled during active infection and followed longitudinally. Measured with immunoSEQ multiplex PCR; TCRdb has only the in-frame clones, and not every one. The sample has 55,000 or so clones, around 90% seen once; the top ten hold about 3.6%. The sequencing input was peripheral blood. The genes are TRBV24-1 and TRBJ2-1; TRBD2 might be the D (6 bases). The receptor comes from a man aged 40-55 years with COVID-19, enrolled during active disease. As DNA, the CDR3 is TGTGCCACTGCGACGGGAGTTTCCTACAATGAGCAGTTCTTC. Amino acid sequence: CATATGVSYNEQFF.